This T cell receptor (beta chain) appears in the sequencing data of a study of T cell repertoires in cytomegalovirus infection. Study-wide background: The authors relied on CMV epitopes, both recently identified HLA-C-restricted and well-studied HLA-B-restricted.

About this clonotype itself: No antigen is known for it.

TCRdb ran MiXCR on the reads and lists one entry per CDR3 protein. The table shows fewer than 650,000 distinct CDR3 sequences, with around two fifths occurring only once. The study, taken as a whole, reports: Cumulative frequency of public TCR beta families picked out carriers of CMV plus the relevant HLA. HLA-C-restricted CMV-specific TCR beta clonotypes were dominant in the ex vivo response.

Sequenced here: cultured PBMCs, sampled from culture after CMV antigen stimulation. This clonotype was obtained from a human donor in good health (CMV status not recorded). Some clones in this sample may be carry-over from other donors' samples.

CDR3 sequence reads: CASSLNPQDLGQPQHF. The CDR3 coding sequence is TGTGCCAGCAGTTTAAACCCACAGGACCTGGGACAGCCCCAGCATTTT. The rearrangement joins TRBV12-3 or TRBV12-4 to TRBJ1-5; maybe TRBD1 (5 bases). The CDR3 runs to 16 residues. The ends were cut back, 2 bases at V and 7 bases at J, with 18 bases in the middle.